This T cell receptor (beta chain) was sequenced during a study of blood T cell repertoires in COVID-19. Germline V gives CDR1 SGHNT, CDR2 YYREEE (reference sequence). The CDR3 runs 15 residues. V lost 1 base and J lost 5, with 12 bases in between. TCRdb's table, derived via immunoSEQ multiplex PCR, lists solely in-frame clones and lacks some. Of fewer than 350,000 clones in the sample, almost 90% are singletons; the top ten hold about 1.5%. The TCR was taken from a woman aged 18-35 years with acute COVID-19. J is TRBJ1-4 and V is TRBV5-4; possible D gene TRBD1, 6 bases. The specimen sequenced was PBMCs or T cells enriched from blood (not recorded which). CDR3 residues: CASSLSGGLNEKLFF. CDR3 nucleotide sequence: TGTGCCAGCAGCTTGTCCGGGGGGCTGAATGAAAAACTGTTTTTT.